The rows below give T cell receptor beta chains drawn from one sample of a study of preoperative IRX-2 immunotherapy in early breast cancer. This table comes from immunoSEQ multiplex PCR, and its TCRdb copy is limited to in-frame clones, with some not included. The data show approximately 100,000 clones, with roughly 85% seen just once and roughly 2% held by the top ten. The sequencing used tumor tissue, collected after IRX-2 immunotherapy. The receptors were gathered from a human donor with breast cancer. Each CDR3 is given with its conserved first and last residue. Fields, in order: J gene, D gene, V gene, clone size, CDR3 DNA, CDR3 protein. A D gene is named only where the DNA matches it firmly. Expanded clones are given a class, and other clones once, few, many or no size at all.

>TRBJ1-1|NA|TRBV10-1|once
TGCGCCAGCAGTGAGTCCCTTGGAGGCACGAACACTGAAGCTTTCTTT
CASSESLGGTNTEAFF
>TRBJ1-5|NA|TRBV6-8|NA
TGTGCCAGCAGTCCAGGGAGACCTAATCAGCCCCAGCATTTT
CASSPGRPNQPQHF
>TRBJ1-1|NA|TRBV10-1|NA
TGCGCCAGCAGTGAGTCGGGGGGTGCCACTGAAGCTTTCTTT
CASSESGGATEAFF
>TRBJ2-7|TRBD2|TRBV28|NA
TGTGCCAGCAGTTTCTCCGGGACTAACTACGAGCAGTACTTC
CASSFSGTNYEQYF
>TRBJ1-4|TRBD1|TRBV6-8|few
TGTGCCAGCAAGATGGACAGGGGGCGTGAAAAACTGTTTTTT
CASKMDRGREKLFF
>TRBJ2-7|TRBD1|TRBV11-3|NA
TGTGCCAGCAGATCCTCAGGGGGTTCCTACGAGCAGTACTTC
CASRSSGGSYEQYF
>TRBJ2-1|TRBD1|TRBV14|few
TGTGCCAGCAGCTCAAGATGGACGGACAGGGAGCAGTTCTTC
CASSSRWTDREQFF
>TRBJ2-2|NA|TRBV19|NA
TGTGCCAGTAGTATTCGGCCGGACGGCGGGGAGCTGTTTTTT
CASSIRPDGGELFF
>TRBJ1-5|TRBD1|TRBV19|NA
TGTGCCAGTAGCCGGTTGGGGGACAGGGGTGATCAGCCCCAGCATTTT
CASSRLGDRGDQPQHF
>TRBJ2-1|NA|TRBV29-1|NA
TGCAGTGTCCGGGACAACTCCCGTGAGCAGTTCTTC
CSVRDNSREQFF
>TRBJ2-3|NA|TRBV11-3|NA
TGTGCCAGCAGCTCATTACCGGGGGAGCGTAGGACAGATACGCAGTATTTT
CASSSLPGERRTDTQYF
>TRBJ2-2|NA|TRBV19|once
TGTGCCAGTAGTCAACAGGCTAGCACCGGGGAGCTGTTTTTT
CASSQQASTGELFF
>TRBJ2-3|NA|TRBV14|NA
TGTGCCAGCAGCCGACTAGTCGGAGATACGCAGTATTTT
CASSRLVGDTQYF
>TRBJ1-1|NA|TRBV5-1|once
TGCGCCAGCAGCTTTGCGGCAGGTAGGATGAACACTGAAGCTTTCTTT
CASSFAAGRMNTEAFF
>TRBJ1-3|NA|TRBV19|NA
TGTGCCAGTAGTATGGGGGGATTGGCGGCTGGAAACACCATATATTTT
CASSMGGLAAGNTIYF
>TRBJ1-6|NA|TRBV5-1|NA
TGCGCCAGCAGCCCCACCCAGCGGGATTCACCCCTCCACTTT
CASSPTQRDSPLHF
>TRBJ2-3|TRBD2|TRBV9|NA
TGTGCCAGCAAAAGACTAGCGGGCCCCACAGATACGCAGTATTTT
CASKRLAGPTDTQYF
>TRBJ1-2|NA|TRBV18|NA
TGTGCCAGCTCGCCAGGGGCTGGCTATGGCTACACCTTC
CASSPGAGYGYTF
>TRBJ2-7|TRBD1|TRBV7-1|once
TGTGCCAGCAGCTTAAACAGGGGGTACGAGCAGTACTTC
CASSLNRGYEQYF
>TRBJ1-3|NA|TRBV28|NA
TGTGCCAGCAGTTCGAGAAACCGGGGGTACTATTTT
CASSSRNRGYYF
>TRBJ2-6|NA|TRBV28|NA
TGTGCCAGCAGTTCCCCCCCCAACGTCCTGACTTTC
CASSSPPNVLTF